This T cell receptor (beta chain) was found in a study of T cells in severe cutaneous drug reactions. Across the study: Recruitment ran 2011 to 2018 in Taiwan, Thailand and a European registry. Blister fluids or cells and PBMC were collected from patients in acute or recovery stage. Whole-study findings and limits: All seven CBZ-SJS/TEN blister samples shared a public TCRbeta CDR3 at mean approximately 13%. In carbamazepine-induced Stevens-Johnson syndrome or toxic epidermal necrolysis, TRBV12-4 averaged approximately 30% in blister cells and about 5.2% in PBMC.

With regard to this clonotype: The antigen remains undetermined.

Libraries were made by iRepertoire multiplex PCR with TCR subtype-specific primers for bulk and single-cell sequencing. Reprocessing the multiplex PCR reads, TCRdb reports a single entry for every CDR3 protein and omits DNA. The table lists tens of thousands of distinct CDR3 sequences, with 6.5% to 8% in the top ten. CDR1 and CDR2 (germline): MGHDK, SYGVNS. The CDR3 has 14 residues. Sequenced patients had Stevens-Johnson syndrome or toxic epidermal necrolysis caused by carbamazepine. The chain couples TRBV25-1 to TRBJ2-1; TCRdb lists TRBD2, though no DNA is available to test this call. The sequenced material came from PBMCs. The sequence came from a human donor with toxic epidermal necrolysis, a severe cutaneous drug reaction. The CDR3 here is CASSFRTAVNEQFF.